This T cell receptor beta chain was sequenced during a study of neurological immune-mediated disorders. The CDR3 length is 13 residues. Trimming removed 7 bases from V and 4 bases from J, with 14 bases in between. Per the germline V gene, CDR1 is DFQATT and CDR2 is SNEGSKA (reference sequence). 5'RACE with 10-nucleotide random UMIs generated the cDNA. MiXCR, run by TCRdb on the 5' RACE reads, gives a single entry per CDR3 protein. The data contain 45,000 or so distinct CDR3 sequences, 3% of them seen just once; the ten biggest clones take up around 15%. The TCR comes from a woman aged 45-60 years with multiple sclerosis. The source material was PBMCs. This chain joins TRBV20-1 and TRBJ1-5; D may be TRBD1 (5 bases). The CDR3 bases are TGCAGTGATAGGGGCAAAGCAAATCAGCCCCAGCATTTT. This sequence encodes CSDRGKANQPQHF.